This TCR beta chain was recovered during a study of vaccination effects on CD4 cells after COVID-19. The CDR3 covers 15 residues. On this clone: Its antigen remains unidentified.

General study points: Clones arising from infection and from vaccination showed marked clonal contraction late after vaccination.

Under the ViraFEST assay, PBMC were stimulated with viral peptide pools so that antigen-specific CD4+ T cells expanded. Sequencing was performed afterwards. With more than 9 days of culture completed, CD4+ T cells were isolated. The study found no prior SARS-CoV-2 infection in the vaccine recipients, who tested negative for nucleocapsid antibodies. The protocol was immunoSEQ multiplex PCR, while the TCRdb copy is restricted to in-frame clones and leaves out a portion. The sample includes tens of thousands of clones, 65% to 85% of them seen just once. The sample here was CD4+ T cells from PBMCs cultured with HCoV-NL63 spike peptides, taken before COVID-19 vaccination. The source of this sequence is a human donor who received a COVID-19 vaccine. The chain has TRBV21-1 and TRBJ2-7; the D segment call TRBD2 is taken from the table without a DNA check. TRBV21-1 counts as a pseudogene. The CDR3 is CASSKEVKRGYEQYV. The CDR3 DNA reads TGTGCCAGCAGCAAAGAAGTGAAGCGGGGCTACGAGCAGTACGTC.